This paragraph reports one T cell receptor (beta chain). The data originate from a study of cytotoxic CD8 clonotypes in ibrutinib-treated CLL. Generated by immunoSEQ multiplex PCR, the TCRdb table keeps only in-frame clones and is missing some. The sample holds approximately 160,000 clones, approximately 90% seen once. Trimming removed 6 bases from V and 3 bases from J, with 16 bases in between. Germline V gene lookup returns CDR1 SGHDT and CDR2 YYEEEE. The CDR3 is 15 residues long. PBMCs that had been cryopreserved were the source of about 2 micrograms of genomic DNA for TCR beta libraries. The sequence was obtained from a human donor with chronic lymphocytic leukemia. The source was PBMCs, collected at disease progression, from a patient treated with ibrutinib. The chain carries TRBV5-6 and TRBJ2-1; D might be TRBD1 (5 bases). CDR3 loop: CASTRRQTYYNEQFF. CDR3 nucleotide sequence: TGTGCCAGCACCCGGAGACAGACGTACTACAATGAGCAGTTCTTC.